Below, 25 T cell receptor beta chains from the same sample are listed, as sequenced in a study of CD8 T cells in ankylosing spondylitis. Study results and limitations: Several highly homologous variants made up a TCR beta motif, and this motif appeared characteristic of ankylosing spondylitis blood.

Via MiXCR, TCRdb re-called the 5' RACE reads, giving one row per CDR3 protein. The table records 350,000 to 550,000 distinct CDR3 sequences, roughly 25% of them present only once. Antigens of these TCRs are unknown. Material for sequencing was blood, either unsorted or a sorted T cell fraction (not recorded which). These receptors were obtained from a male donor with ankylosing spondylitis.

The genes are TRBV7-2 and TRBJ2-7, with TRBD2 matching 14 bases. The CDR3 sequence is 15 residues long. The V gene's germline CDR1 is SGHTA and CDR2 FQGNSA. J gave up 6 bases and V 2 bases, and 3 bases lay outside the gene matches. Here the CDR3 DNA reads TGTGCCAGCAGCTTATTAGGGACTAGCGGGAGCGAGCAGTACGTC. Translation gives CASSLLGTSGSEQYV.

This clonotype was counted a few times. The rearrangement joins TRBV14 to TRBJ2-1, with D perhaps TRBD1 or TRBD2 (5 bases each). Germline V gene lookup returns CDR1 SGHDN and CDR2 FVKESK. This CDR3 is built from 12 residues. V was trimmed by 3 bases and J by 7 bases, leaving 7 bases between them. Here the CDR3 reads CASSQGRNEQFF. The CDR3 nucleotides read TGTGCCAGCAGCCAGGGACGGAATGAGCAGTTCTTC.

This chain uses TRBV7-2 with TRBJ2-1; tentatively, D is TRBD2 (6 bases). Germline V CDR1 and CDR2: SGHTA, FQGNSA. Deletions cut 1 base from V and 3 bases from J, with 16 bases between. There are 17 residues in the CDR3. DNA of the CDR3: TGTGCCAGCAGCTTAGGCAGCGGGTTAAGTCGCTACAATGAGCAGTTCTTC. Its protein is CASSLGSGLSRYNEQFF.

This CDR3 reads CASSPGRSIPSDGELFF. The CDR3, as DNA: TGTGCCAGCTCACCGGGCAGAAGTATTCCGTCAGACGGGGAGCTGTTTTTT. This sequence joins TRBV18 and TRBJ2-2; D gene uncertain. CDR1 and CDR2 (germline): KGHSH, LQKENI. V shed 3 bases and J shed 7 bases, with 21 bases lying between them. The CDR3 spans 17 residues.

This clonotype was counted between two and nine times. V gene TRBV24-1 combines with J gene TRBJ2-5, with 12 bases aligning to TRBD2. V shed 2 bases and J 5 bases; nucleotides not matched to a gene: 8. The V gene's germline CDR1 is KGHDR and CDR2 SFDVKD. There are 17 residues in the CDR3. The CDR3 region is CATSDSLTSGSEETQYF. The DNA of the CDR3 is TGTGCCACCAGTGATTCCCTGACTAGCGGGAGTGAGGAGACCCAGTACTTC.

The rearrangement links TRBV9 to TRBJ2-1; 9 nucleotides agree with TRBD1. Germline CDR1 SGDLS, CDR2 YYNGEE. This CDR3 spans 16 amino acids. The V and J ends lost 2 bases and 7 bases, in that order; junction bases with no gene match: 10. The CDR3 region has the DNA TGTGCCAGCAGCGTTTCAGGACAGGGGATGGTAAATGAGCAGTTCTTC. Protein sequence: CASSVSGQGMVNEQFF.

The rearrangement links TRBV20-1 to TRBJ2-5; 10 bases line up with TRBD2. The CDR3 length is 15 residues. V was clipped by 0 bases and J by 5 bases; unmatched bases: 6. Germline CDR1 is DFQATT and CDR2 is SNEGSKA (reference sequence). The CDR3: CSAREGPSGSETQYF. The CDR3 nucleotides read TGCAGTGCTAGAGAAGGTCCTAGCGGGAGCGAGACCCAGTACTTC.

The rearrangement joins TRBV20-1 to TRBJ2-3; a possible D gene is TRBD2 (5 bases). The germline V gene has CDR1 DFQATT and CDR2 SNEGSKA (reference sequence). Trimming left V 3 bases short and J 4 bases short, with 14 bases between. This CDR3 region has 14 residues. The CDR3, as DNA: TGCAGTGCTAGCATTTTCGGGGAGTCAGATACGCAGTATTTT. Translation gives CSASIFGESDTQYF.

This clonotype came up once. This chain links TRBV10-3 with TRBJ2-1; the match to TRBD1 covers 7 bases. J lost 0 bases, V lost 10 bases, and 15 bases had no gene match. The CDR3 spans 17 residues. The germline V gene has CDR1 ENHRY and CDR2 SYGVKD. Here the CDR3 DNA reads TGTGCCACAAGCGCTTCAACCCGGGACAGCTCCTACAATGAGCAGTTCTTC. It encodes CATSASTRDSSYNEQFF.

This clonotype was picked up many times. This chain connects TRBV6-5 to TRBJ1-1; D uncertain. CDR3 size: 15 residues. From germline, CDR1 is MNHEY and CDR2 SVGAGI. V was trimmed by 2 bases and J by 4 bases, leaving 14 bases between them. The CDR3 sequence is CASSYRAESGTEAFF. For the CDR3, the DNA is TGTGCCAGCAGTTACCGCGCCGAGTCGGGCACTGAAGCTTTCTTT.

This clonotype has just a few counts. The CDR3 here is CASSLLGQRPLDEQYF. The DNA for the CDR3 is TGTGCCAGCAGCTTGCTGGGCCAGCGGCCCCTTGACGAGCAGTACTTC. V and J are TRBV7-2 and TRBJ2-7, with D possibly matching TRBD2 (5 bases). Germline V gene lookup returns CDR1 SGHTA and CDR2 FQGNSA. The CDR3 length is 16 residues. V lost 3 bases, J lost 5 bases, and 20 bases lay in between.

This clonotype was counted between two and nine times. The chain joins TRBV5-8 to TRBJ1-3, with D unresolved. Germline V gives CDR1 SGHTS, CDR2 YDEGEE. Trimming stripped 1 base from V and 2 bases from J, with 4 bases between. This CDR3 is 13 amino acids long. In nucleotides, the CDR3 is TGTGCCAGCAGCTTGCGGACTGGAAACACCATATATTTT. Translating gives CASSLRTGNTIYF. The entire variable domain, with the rest obtained from reference TRBV5-8 and TRBJ1-3, is as follows: EAGVTQSPTHLIKTRGQQATLRCSPISGHTSVYWYQQALGLGLQFLLWYDEGEERNRGNFPPRFSGRQFPNYSSELNVNALELEDSALYLCASSLRTGNTIYFGEGSWLTVV.

The sample holds a few counts of this clonotype. V is TRBV5-1 and J is TRBJ2-1, with D possibly matching TRBD1 (6 bases). CDR3 length: 15 residues. The germline V gene encodes CDR1 SGHRS and CDR2 YFSETQ. The V end lost 3 bases, the J end lost 0 bases, and 10 bases lay between the germline ends. The CDR3 loop is CASSWGHFSYNEQFF. CDR3 DNA sequence: TGCGCCAGCAGCTGGGGACACTTCTCCTACAATGAGCAGTTCTTC.

This clonotype came up many times. The chain is built from TRBV5-1 and TRBJ1-1, with 7 bases aligning to TRBD1. The germline CDR1 and CDR2 sequences are SGHRS and YFSETQ. With 4 bases clipped from V and 1 base from J, the junction kept 4 bases outside the gene matches. There are 14 residues in the CDR3. In DNA, the CDR3 is TGCGCCAGCAGCCCGGGACAGCCGAACACTGAAGCTTTCTTT. Its protein is CASSPGQPNTEAFF.

This clonotype was seen more than once but under ten times. The J gene is TRBJ1-2, the V gene TRBV11-2, with D possibly TRBD1 on 5 matching bases. The CDR3 contains 14 residues. Germline CDR1 reads SGHAT; CDR2 reads FQNNGV. V lost 6 bases to trimming and J lost 3 bases, with 14 bases between them. The CDR3 region has the DNA TGTGCCAGCAGACGGGTATGGGGGGACTATGGCTACACCTTC. This gives the protein CASRRVWGDYGYTF.

This clonotype has just a few counts. The V gene is TRBV5-1, the J gene TRBJ1-4, with D unclear. The V end was cut by 4 bases, the J end by 4 bases, with 14 bases between. CDR3 size: 15 residues. Germline CDR1 is SGHRS and CDR2 is YFSETQ. The CDR3 loop is CASSPSAGVNEKLFF. The CDR3 DNA sequence: TGCGCCAGCAGCCCATCGGCAGGCGTTAATGAAAAACTGTTTTTT.

The chain uses TRBV5-1 and TRBJ2-5, with D possibly matching TRBD1 (5 bases). In germline, CDR1 is SGHRS, CDR2 YFSETQ. The CDR3 extends over 15 amino acids. The germline V and J ends were trimmed by 4 bases and 2 bases, with 15 bases remaining between them. The CDR3 coding sequence is TGCGCCAGCAGCGGGCAGGGCGCGTCGCAAGAGACCCAGTACTTC. It translates to CASSGQGASQETQYF.

This clonotype has just a few counts. The rearrangement links TRBV10-3 to TRBJ1-4; the D gene is possibly TRBD1 (6 bases). From germline, CDR1 is ENHRY and CDR2 SYGVKD. There are 15 residues in the CDR3. V shed 3 bases and J shed 5 bases, with 13 bases lying between them. The DNA of the CDR3 is TGTGCCATCAGTGACCCCGGGACACCAAATGAAAAACTGTTTTTT. This encodes CAISDPGTPNEKLFF.

This clonotype was detected only a few times. V usage is TRBV27 and J usage is TRBJ2-7; 8 bases line up with TRBD2. Trimming took 8 bases from V and 3 from J; bases not matched to a gene: 15. CDR3 length: 16 amino acids. Looked up from germline, CDR1 is MNHEY and CDR2 is SMNVEV (reference sequence). The CDR3 spells CASLTPGREAYYEQYV. The CDR3 region has the DNA TGTGCCAGCCTCACGCCGGGGCGGGAGGCCTACTACGAGCAGTACGTC.

This clonotype showed up just a few times. The genes are TRBV5-1 and TRBJ2-1, with TRBD2 matching 11 bases. V was pared by 2 bases and J by 4 bases, with 8 bases of the junction left unmatched. CDR3 length: 17 amino acids. Germline V lookup: CDR1 SGHRS, CDR2 YFSETQ. CDR3 in amino acids: CASSLIPGTSGYNEQFF. CDR3 bases: TGCGCCAGCAGCTTAATTCCCGGGACTAGCGGTTACAATGAGCAGTTCTTC.

The chain has TRBV7-8 and TRBJ2-7; D is unresolved. Germline assignment: CDR1 SGHVS and CDR2 FQNEAQ. This CDR3 has 14 amino acids. V dropped 5 bases and J dropped 1 base, with 12 bases sitting between them. The CDR3 sequence is CASSGRINSYEQYF. The CDR3 DNA sequence: TGTGCCAGCAGCGGACGGATTAATTCCTACGAGCAGTACTTC.

The CDR3 DNA reads TGTGCCAGCAGCTTGTTCTTGACTAGCGGTCTCTACGAGCAGTACTTC. It is translated as CASSLFLTSGLYEQYF. The chain is built from TRBV5-6 and TRBJ2-7; TRBD2 aligns across 9 bases. The CDR3 has 16 amino acids. The junction had 8 bases not matched to a gene; V was cut back by 1 base and J by 3 bases. CDR1 is SGHDT, CDR2 YYEEEE, per germline. Variable domain in full (rest from reference TRBV5-6 and TRBJ2-7): DAGVTQSPTHLIKTRGQQVTLRCSPKSGHDTVSWYQQALGQGPQFIFQYYEEEERQRGNFPDRFSGHQFPNYSSELNVNALLLGDSALYLCASSLFLTSGLYEQYFGPGTRLTVT.

The J gene is TRBJ2-5, the V gene TRBV11-2; 7 nucleotides line up with TRBD2. CDR1 SGHAT and CDR2 FQNNGV come from the germline V gene. This CDR3 contains 15 residues. The ends lost 5 bases at V and 9 bases at J; junction bases unmatched: 15. Here the CDR3 DNA reads TGTGCCAGCAGCCGTCGGGGGGTGGGCAGTGGGGCCCAGTACTTC. Residues: CASSRRGVGSGAQYF.

The CDR3 reads CATSRDLGGPYEQYF. For the CDR3, the DNA is TGTGCCACCAGCAGAGATCTCGGCGGCCCCTACGAGCAGTACTTC. The V call is TRBV15, the J call TRBJ2-7, with no clear D. CDR1 is LNHNV, CDR2 YYDKDF, per germline (reference sequence). Trimming took 0 bases from V and 2 from J, leaving 11 bases between them. There are 15 residues in the CDR3.

The CDR3 DNA reads TGTGCCAGCAGTTTTCAGGCAGGGTCCTACAATGAGCAGTTCTTC. It specifies CASSFQAGSYNEQFF. The J gene is TRBJ2-1, the V gene TRBV12-3 or TRBV12-4; D may be TRBD1 (5 bases). Trimming took off 3 bases at V and 1 base at J, with 10 bases between the two ends. CDR3 length equals 15 residues.